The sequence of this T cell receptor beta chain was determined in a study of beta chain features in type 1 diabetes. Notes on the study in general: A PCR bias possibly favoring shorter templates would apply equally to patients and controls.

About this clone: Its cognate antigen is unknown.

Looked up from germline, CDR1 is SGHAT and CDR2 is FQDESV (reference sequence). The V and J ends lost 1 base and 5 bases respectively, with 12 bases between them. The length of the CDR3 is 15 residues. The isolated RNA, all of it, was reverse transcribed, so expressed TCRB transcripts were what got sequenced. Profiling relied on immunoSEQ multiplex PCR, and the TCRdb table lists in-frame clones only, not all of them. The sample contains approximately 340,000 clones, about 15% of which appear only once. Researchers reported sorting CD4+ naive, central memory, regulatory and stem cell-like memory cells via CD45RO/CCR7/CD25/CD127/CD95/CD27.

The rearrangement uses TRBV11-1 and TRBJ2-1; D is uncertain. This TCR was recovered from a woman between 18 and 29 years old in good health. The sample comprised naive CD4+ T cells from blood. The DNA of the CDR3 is TGTGCCAGCAGCTTAGTCCTAGAAGGCGACAATGAGCAGTTCTTC. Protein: CASSLVLEGDNEQFF.